This passage covers 30 T cell receptor beta chains from one sample sequenced in a study of blood T cell repertoires in COVID-19 (dated by TCRdb to about 2020). Libraries were built with the immunoSEQ multiplex PCR assay. The table comes from immuneACCESS by way of TCRdb, which keeps in-frame sequences with V and J called. Part of the clones is missing from these tables; in studies checked, under half for an unresolved V gene and the rest for unknown reasons. A total of around 160,000 clones appear in this sample, 85% to 90% of them only once. The top ten hold 0.95% to 1.5% of the sample. Sequencing was done on a sample of PBMCs or T cells enriched from blood (not recorded which). Source of these receptors: a woman aged 25 to 45 with acute COVID-19.

The rearrangement joins TRBV28 to TRBJ1-2; 7 bases are shared with TRBD1. With V trimmed by 4 bases and J by 8 bases, 7 bases remained unmatched. CDR1 and CDR2 from the germline V gene are MDHEN and SYDVKM. The CDR3 sequence is 13 residues long. The CDR3 sequence is CASSSSTGKGYTF. CDR3 in DNA: TGTGCCAGCAGTTCCTCGACAGGGAAAGGCTACACCTTC.

The CDR3 region is CASSRLAGGTYNEQFF. For the CDR3, the DNA is TGTGCCAGCTCACGCCTAGCGGGAGGCACCTACAATGAGCAGTTCTTC. The J gene is TRBJ2-1, the V gene TRBV18, with 11 bases matching TRBD2. CDR1 and CDR2 (germline): KGHSH, LQKENI. The CDR3 has 16 amino acids. Trimming removed 4 bases from V and 2 bases from J; junction bases left unmatched: 4.

This CDR3 reads CASRRDRGGTDTQYF. The CDR3 bases are TGTGCCAGCAGGCGCGACAGGGGAGGCACAGATACGCAGTATTTT. V gene TRBV6-6 combines with J gene TRBJ2-3; 8 bases fit TRBD1. The CDR3 is 15 residues long. The germline V gene has CDR1 MNHNY and CDR2 SVGAGI (reference sequence). After removal of 6 bases from V and 1 base from J, the junction contained 6 bases not matched to a gene.

This chain joins TRBV7-3 and TRBJ2-1; TRBD2 matches 13 bases. The germline V gene has CDR1 SGHTA and CDR2 FQGTGA. V dropped 5 bases and J dropped 8; count of bases not matched to a gene: 9. The CDR3 runs 16 residues. The CDR3 loop reads CASSPRTSGSLDEQFF. Written as DNA, the CDR3 is TGTGCCAGCAGCCCCAGGACTAGCGGGAGTCTGGATGAGCAGTTCTTC. Complete variable domain (other parts from reference TRBV7-3 and TRBJ2-1): GAGVSQTPSNKVTEKGKYVELRCDPISGHTALYWYRQSLGQGPEFLIYFQGTGAADDSGLPNDRFFAVRPEGSVSTLKIQRTERGDSAVYLCASSPRTSGSLDEQFFGPGTRLTVL.

V and J are TRBV27 and TRBJ2-1, with a tentative D call TRBD2 (5 bases). The CDR3 length is 17 residues. Trimming took off 2 bases at V and 0 bases at J, with 14 bases between the two ends. Looked up from germline, CDR1 is MNHEY and CDR2 is SMNVEV (reference sequence). The CDR3, as DNA: TGTGCCAGCAGTTTAGCGGACTGGCGGAGCTCCTACAATGAGCAGTTCTTC. The encoded protein is CASSLADWRSSYNEQFF.

The chain is built from TRBV28 and TRBJ2-1; 10 bases fit TRBD2. Trimming removed 10 bases from V and 8 bases from J; junction bases left unmatched: 11. This CDR3 is 14 amino acids long. Germline V CDR1 and CDR2: MDHEN, SYDVKM. Written as DNA, the CDR3 is TGTGCCACCGAGACTAGCGGGCTTCTAGATGAGCAGTTCTTC. As protein: CATETSGLLDEQFF. Combining the CDR3 with reference TRBV28 and TRBJ2-1 gives the whole variable domain DVKVTQSSRYLVKRTGEKVFLECVQDMDHENMFWYRQDPGLGLRLIYFSYDVKMKEKGDIPEGYSVSREKKERFSLILESASTNQTSMYLCATETSGLLDEQFFGPGTRLTVL.

The chain carries TRBV28 and TRBJ1-2, with 9 positions matching TRBD1. This CDR3 contains 16 residues. Losses at the gene ends were 3 bases for V and 7 bases for J; bases not matched to a gene: 12. Germline values: CDR1 MDHEN, CDR2 SYDVKM. The CDR3 region has the DNA TGTGCCAGCAGTTTGATTGGGAGAACAGGGGGCCCTGGCTACACCTTC. Amino acid sequence: CASSLIGRTGGPGYTF.

This clone has only one observation. This chain uses TRBV2 with TRBJ2-1; TRBD2 agrees at 8 bases. The trim removed 4 bases at V and 9 bases at J, leaving 5 bases unmatched. Looked up from germline, CDR1 is SNHLY and CDR2 is FYNNEI. The CDR3 has 13 amino acids. This CDR3 is CASSGQAGVEQFF. The DNA of the CDR3 is TGTGCCAGCAGTGGACAAGCGGGAGTTGAGCAGTTCTTC.

This clone has a single count. The genes are TRBV28 and TRBJ2-7, with D perhaps TRBD1 (6 bases). CDR3 length: 15 amino acids. The germline CDR1 and CDR2 sequences are MDHEN and SYDVKM. Trimming removed 6 bases from V and 0 bases from J, with 15 bases in between. CDR3 sequence (DNA): TGTGCCAGCAGCCCTGGACAGTTCTTCTCCTACGAGCAGTACTTC. It is translated as CASSPGQFFSYEQYF.

The rearrangement uses TRBV28 and TRBJ1-2, with 7 bases matching TRBD1. The CDR3 totals 14 residues. Germline V CDR1 and CDR2: MDHEN, SYDVKM. V was clipped by 4 bases and J by 5 bases; unmatched bases: 7. CDR3 sequence (DNA): TGTGCCAGCAGTTCCCCTAAGACAGGGTATGGCTACACCTTC. Protein product: CASSSPKTGYGYTF.

The DNA for the CDR3 is TGTGCCAGCAGCTTGTCTTTTTACTCCTACGAGCAGTACTTC. It encodes CASSLSFYSYEQYF. The rearrangement links TRBV5-5 to TRBJ2-7, with no clear D. Per the germline V gene, CDR1 is SGHKS and CDR2 is YYEKEE (reference sequence). This CDR3 has 14 residues. V was shortened by 1 base and J by 0 bases, with 8 bases between the two germline ends.

V usage is TRBV7-9 and J usage is TRBJ2-7; D gene ambiguous. Germline CDR1 and CDR2: SEHNR and FQNEAQ (reference sequence). V dropped 3 bases and J dropped 5 bases, with 8 bases sitting between them. The CDR3 runs 12 residues. The CDR3 nucleotides read TGTGCCAGCAGCTTGGCTGCCCACGAGCAGTACTTC. Protein product: CASSLAAHEQYF.

The chain recombines TRBV30 with TRBJ2-1; TRBD1 matches at 9 bases. The CDR3 covers 16 residues. The germline V gene encodes CDR1 GTSNPN and CDR2 SVGIG (reference sequence). The V gene end was trimmed by 0 bases and the J gene end by 0 bases; junction bases not matched to a gene: 3. The CDR3 reads CAWSVQGASSYNEQFF. As DNA, the CDR3 is TGTGCCTGGAGTGTACAGGGGGCAAGCTCCTACAATGAGCAGTTCTTC.

The chain carries TRBV4-1 and TRBJ1-4, with D tentatively TRBD1 (5 bases). Germline V CDR1 and CDR2: MGHRA, YSYEKL. The V gene lost 0 bases and the J gene lost 6 bases, with 11 bases spanning the gap. CDR3 length: 15 residues. CDR3 coding DNA: TGCGCCAGCAGCCAAGACGACAGCCTAGATGAAAAACTGTTTTTT. Its protein product is CASSQDDSLDEKLFF.

The chain uses TRBV7-3 and TRBJ1-6; tentatively, D is TRBD1 (6 bases). The germline V gene has CDR1 SGHTA and CDR2 FQGTGA. V lost 6 bases, J lost 8 bases, and 11 bases lay in between. This CDR3 spans 13 amino acids. The CDR3: CASSWGGDSPLHF. CDR3 coding DNA: TGTGCCAGCAGTTGGGGGGGCGATTCACCCCTCCACTTT.

CDR3 region: CASSSGAGGMNTEAFF. In nucleotides, the CDR3 is TGTGCCAGCAGCTCGGGGGCAGGGGGCATGAACACTGAAGCTTTCTTT. The chain carries TRBV7-9 and TRBJ1-1, with 8 nucleotides matching TRBD1. Germline V gene data show CDR1 as SEHNR and CDR2 as FQNEAQ (reference sequence). V lost 4 bases and J lost 0; bases outside the gene matches: 7. The CDR3 is made up of 16 amino acids.

The V and J genes are TRBV9 and TRBJ1-1; TRBD1 matches at 9 bases. Trimming cost V 1 base and J 0 bases; bases outside gene matches: 4. This CDR3 comprises 16 residues. CDR1 and CDR2 from the germline V gene are SGDLS and YYNGEE. CDR3: CASSVRQGVVNTEAFF. DNA of the CDR3: TGTGCCAGCAGCGTAAGACAGGGGGTGGTGAACACTGAAGCTTTCTTT.

This clone was recorded a few times. The chain uses TRBV27 and TRBJ2-7; TRBD2 matches 7 bases. From germline, CDR1 is MNHEY and CDR2 SMNVEV (reference sequence). Losses at the gene ends were 6 bases for V and 5 bases for J; bases not matched to a gene: 10. The CDR3 runs 14 residues. This CDR3 reads CASSHREGRDEQYF. The CDR3 DNA is TGTGCCAGCAGCCATCGAGAGGGGAGGGACGAGCAGTACTTC.

J is TRBJ2-5 and V is TRBV27; D unresolved. The V and J ends lost 7 bases and 5 bases respectively, with 11 bases between them. The germline CDR1 and CDR2 sequences are MNHEY and SMNVEV (reference sequence). The CDR3 spans 12 residues. CDR3 sequence reads: CASTLLWETQYF. The CDR3 region has the DNA TGTGCCAGCACCCTCCTATGGGAGACCCAGTACTTC.

The chain uses TRBV27 and TRBJ2-5; 13 nucleotides agree with TRBD2. This CDR3 contains 19 residues. Unmatched junction bases numbered 14, after V lost 2 bases and J lost 5 bases. Germline assignment: CDR1 MNHEY and CDR2 SMNVEV (reference sequence). CDR3 in DNA: TGTGCCAGCAGTTTAACCGGGACTAGCGGGGCCGCCCCAGGGGAGACCCAGTACTTC. Protein sequence: CASSLTGTSGAAPGETQYF.

The rearrangement uses TRBV10-3 and TRBJ1-4; D is possibly TRBD1 (5 bases). Germline values: CDR1 ENHRY, CDR2 SYGVKD. The CDR3 extends over 13 amino acids. V lost 6 bases to trimming and J lost 5 bases, with 10 bases between them. CDR3 sequence reads: CAISGTMNEKLFF. CDR3 nucleotides: TGTGCCATCAGCGGGACTATGAATGAAAAACTGTTTTTT.

This chain links TRBV5-4 with TRBJ2-1, with unresolved D. The CDR3 runs 13 residues. The germline V gene has CDR1 SGHNT and CDR2 YYREEE (reference sequence). Trimming took off 0 bases at V and 4 bases at J, with 5 bases between the two ends. The chain's CDR3 is CASSLVGYNEQFF. The CDR3 DNA follows: TGTGCCAGCAGCTTGGTCGGGTACAATGAGCAGTTCTTC.

V usage is TRBV18 and J usage is TRBJ2-1, with D possibly matching TRBD1 (5 bases). The CDR3 consists of 16 residues. V lost 0 bases and J 6 bases, leaving 15 bases between the germline ends. Germline CDR1 is KGHSH and CDR2 is LQKENI. In DNA, the CDR3 is TGTGCCAGCTCACCACCTGCAGGGCTGTTGGTCAATGAGCAGTTCTTC. This sequence encodes CASSPPAGLLVNEQFF.

This chain uses TRBV6-2 or TRBV6-3 with TRBJ1-5; no firm D call. V was clipped by 6 bases and J by 1 base, with 10 bases between them. The CDR3 runs 14 residues. The germline gives CDR1 MNHEY, CDR2 SVGEGT. This CDR3 reads CASSLDGSNQPQHF. CDR3 sequence (DNA): TGTGCCAGCAGCCTTGACGGGAGCAATCAGCCCCAGCATTTT.

The chain couples TRBV6-6 to TRBJ2-1; 8 nucleotides line up with TRBD1. In germline, CDR1 is MNHNY, CDR2 SVGAGI (reference sequence). There are 19 residues in the CDR3. The J segment lost 0 bases and the V segment lost 5 bases, leaving 15 bases of the junction unmatched. This CDR3 is CASSGSGQAIPSSYNEQFF. CDR3 DNA: TGTGCCAGCAGTGGATCGGGACAGGCAATACCGAGCTCCTACAATGAGCAGTTCTTC.

The V gene is TRBV4-3, the J gene TRBJ2-1; 12 nucleotides align to TRBD2. The V gene end was trimmed by 4 bases and the J gene end by 9 bases; junction bases not matched to a gene: 10. The CDR3 loop spans 16 amino acids. Germline CDR1 LGHNA, CDR2 YSLEER. This chain's CDR3 is CASSLDSSGRGGEQFF. The CDR3 bases are TGCGCCAGCAGCCTCGACTCTAGCGGGAGGGGAGGTGAGCAGTTCTTC.

The rearrangement links TRBV6-2 or TRBV6-3 to TRBJ2-1; TRBD2 is a possible D gene (5 bases). V lost 5 bases, J lost 4 bases, and 15 bases lay in between. Germline assignment: CDR1 MNHEY and CDR2 SVGEGT. There are 15 residues in the CDR3. The CDR3 loop is CASSKDQRKYNEQFF. Here the CDR3 DNA reads TGTGCCAGCAGTAAGGACCAGCGGAAATACAATGAGCAGTTCTTC.

The table lists this clone with a count of one. J is TRBJ2-5 and V is TRBV7-9; 9 positions match TRBD1. There are 18 residues in the CDR3. Germline V lookup: CDR1 SEHNR, CDR2 FQNEAQ (reference sequence). The J segment lost 5 bases and the V segment lost 5 bases, leaving 18 bases of the junction unmatched. The CDR3 spells CASSDYKTGTGSSETQYF. The CDR3, as DNA: TGTGCCAGCAGCGATTACAAGACAGGGACAGGGTCGTCGGAGACCCAGTACTTC. Combining the CDR3 with reference TRBV7-9 and TRBJ2-5 gives the whole variable domain DTGVSQNPRHKITKRGQNVTFRCDPISEHNRLYWYRQTLGQGPEFLTYFQNEAQLEKSRLLSDRFSAERPKGSFSTLEIQRTEQGDSAMYLCASSDYKTGTGSSETQYFGPGTRLLVL.

The chain combines TRBV28 with TRBJ2-5; 13 bases fit TRBD2. Germline V lookup: CDR1 MDHEN, CDR2 SYDVKM. CDR3 length: 15 amino acids. The J segment lost 4 bases and the V segment lost 6 bases, leaving 5 bases of the junction unmatched. CDR3 in DNA: TGTGCCAGCAGACTAGCGGGAGGGCGAGGAGAGACCCAGTACTTC. Its protein product is CASRLAGGRGETQYF. The full variable domain, with the rest looked up from reference TRBV28 and TRBJ2-5, is DVKVTQSSRYLVKRTGEKVFLECVQDMDHENMFWYRQDPGLGLRLIYFSYDVKMKEKGDIPEGYSVSREKKERFSLILESASTNQTSMYLCASRLAGGRGETQYFGPGTRLLVL.

This chain uses TRBV5-3 with TRBJ2-7; D is ambiguous. TRBV5-3 has ORF status, its function being uncertain. The V and J ends lost 9 bases and 2 bases respectively, with 18 bases between them. The CDR3 is made up of 14 amino acids. The CDR3 DNA reads TGTGCCATAACGCAAGAGGATTTACCCTACGAGCAGTACTTC. It codes for CAITQEDLPYEQYF.